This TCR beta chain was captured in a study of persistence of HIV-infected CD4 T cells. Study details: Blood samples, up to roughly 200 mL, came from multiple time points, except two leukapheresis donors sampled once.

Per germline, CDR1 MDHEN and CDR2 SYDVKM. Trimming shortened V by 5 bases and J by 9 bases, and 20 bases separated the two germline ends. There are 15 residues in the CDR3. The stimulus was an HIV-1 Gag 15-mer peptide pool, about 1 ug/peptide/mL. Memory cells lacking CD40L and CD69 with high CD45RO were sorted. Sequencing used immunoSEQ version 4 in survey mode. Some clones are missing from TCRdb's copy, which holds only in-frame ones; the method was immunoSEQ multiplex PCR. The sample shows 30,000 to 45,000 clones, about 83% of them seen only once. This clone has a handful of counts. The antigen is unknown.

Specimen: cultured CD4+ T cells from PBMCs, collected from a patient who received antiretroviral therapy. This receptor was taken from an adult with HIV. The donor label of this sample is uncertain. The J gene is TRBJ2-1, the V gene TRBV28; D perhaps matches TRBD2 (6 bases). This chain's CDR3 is CASSRTSAGWGEQFF. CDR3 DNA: TGTGCCAGCAGTCGGACGTCGGCGGGGTGGGGTGAGCAGTTCTTC.